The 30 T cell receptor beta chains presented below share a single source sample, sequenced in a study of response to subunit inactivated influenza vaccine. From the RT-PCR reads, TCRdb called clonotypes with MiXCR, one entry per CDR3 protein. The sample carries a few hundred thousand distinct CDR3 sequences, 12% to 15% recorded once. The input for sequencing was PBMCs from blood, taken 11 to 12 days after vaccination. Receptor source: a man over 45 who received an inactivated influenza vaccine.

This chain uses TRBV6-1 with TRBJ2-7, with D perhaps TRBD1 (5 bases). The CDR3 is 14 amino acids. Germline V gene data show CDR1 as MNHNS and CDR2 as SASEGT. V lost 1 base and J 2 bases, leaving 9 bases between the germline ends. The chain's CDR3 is CASSEDGRAYEQYF. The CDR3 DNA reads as TGTGCCAGCAGTGAAGATGGCAGGGCCTACGAGCAGTACTTC.

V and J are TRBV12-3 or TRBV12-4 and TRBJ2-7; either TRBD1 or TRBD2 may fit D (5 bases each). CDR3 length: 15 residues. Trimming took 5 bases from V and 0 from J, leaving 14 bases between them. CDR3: CASSARGPISYEQYF. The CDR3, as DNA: TGTGCCAGCAGTGCCCGGGGACCGATCTCCTACGAGCAGTACTTC.

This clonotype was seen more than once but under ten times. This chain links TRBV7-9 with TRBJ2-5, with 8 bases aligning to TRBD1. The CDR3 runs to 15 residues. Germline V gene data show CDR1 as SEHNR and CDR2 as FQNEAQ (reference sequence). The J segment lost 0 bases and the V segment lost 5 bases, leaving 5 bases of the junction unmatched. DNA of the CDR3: TGTGCCAGCAGCCCGATGGACAGGGACCAAGAGACCCAGTACTTC. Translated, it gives CASSPMDRDQETQYF.

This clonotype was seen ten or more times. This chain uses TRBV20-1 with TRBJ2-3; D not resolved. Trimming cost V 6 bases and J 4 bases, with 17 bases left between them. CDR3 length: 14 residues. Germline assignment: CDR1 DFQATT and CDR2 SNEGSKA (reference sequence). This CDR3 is CSATYLSSADTQYF. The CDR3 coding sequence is TGCAGTGCCACATACCTCTCGAGCGCAGATACGCAGTATTTT.

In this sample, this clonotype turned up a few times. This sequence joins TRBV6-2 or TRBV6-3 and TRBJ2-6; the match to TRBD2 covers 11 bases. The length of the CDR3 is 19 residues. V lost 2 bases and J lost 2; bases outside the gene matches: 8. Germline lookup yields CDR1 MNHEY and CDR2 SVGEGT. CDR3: CASSYGLAGGPTGANVLTF. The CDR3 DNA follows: TGTGCCAGCAGTTACGGGTTAGCGGGAGGGCCTACTGGGGCCAACGTCCTGACTTTC.

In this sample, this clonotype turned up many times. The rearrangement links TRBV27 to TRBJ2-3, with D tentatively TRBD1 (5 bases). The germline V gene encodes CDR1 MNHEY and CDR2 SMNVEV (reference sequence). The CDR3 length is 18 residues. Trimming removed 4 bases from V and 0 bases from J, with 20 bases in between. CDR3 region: CASSYTKYQGASTDTQYF. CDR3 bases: TGTGCCAGCAGTTACACGAAATACCAGGGTGCCAGCACAGATACGCAGTATTTT.

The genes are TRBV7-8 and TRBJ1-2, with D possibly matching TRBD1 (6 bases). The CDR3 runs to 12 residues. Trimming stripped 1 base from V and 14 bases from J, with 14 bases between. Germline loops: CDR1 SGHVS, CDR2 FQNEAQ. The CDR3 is CASSLGEGVETF. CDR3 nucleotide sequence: TGTGCCAGCAGCTTAGGGGAGGGGGTCGAAACCTTC.

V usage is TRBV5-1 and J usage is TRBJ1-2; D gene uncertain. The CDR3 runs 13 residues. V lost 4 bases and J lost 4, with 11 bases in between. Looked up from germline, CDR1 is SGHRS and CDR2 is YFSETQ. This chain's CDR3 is CASSVTVSYGYTF. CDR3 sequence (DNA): TGCGCCAGCAGCGTTACAGTTTCCTATGGCTACACCTTC.

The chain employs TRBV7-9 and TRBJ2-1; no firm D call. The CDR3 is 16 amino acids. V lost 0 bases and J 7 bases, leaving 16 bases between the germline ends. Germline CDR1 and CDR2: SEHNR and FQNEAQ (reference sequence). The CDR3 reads CASSLAYVAGRNEQFF. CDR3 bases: TGTGCCAGCAGCTTAGCATACGTAGCAGGTAGAAATGAGCAGTTCTTC.

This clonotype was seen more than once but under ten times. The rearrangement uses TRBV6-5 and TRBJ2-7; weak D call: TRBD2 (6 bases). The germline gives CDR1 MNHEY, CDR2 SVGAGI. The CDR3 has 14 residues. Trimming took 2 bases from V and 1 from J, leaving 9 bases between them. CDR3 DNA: TGTGCCAGCAGTTACAGGGGAGGTTCCTACGAGCAGTACTTC. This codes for CASSYRGGSYEQYF.

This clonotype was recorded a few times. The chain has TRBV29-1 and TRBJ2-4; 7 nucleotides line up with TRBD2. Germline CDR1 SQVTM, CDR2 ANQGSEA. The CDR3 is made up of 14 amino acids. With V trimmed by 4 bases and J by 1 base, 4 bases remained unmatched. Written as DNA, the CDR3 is TGCAGCGTTGGGGGAGGGGAGGCCAAAAACATTCAGTACTTC. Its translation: CSVGGGEAKNIQYF.

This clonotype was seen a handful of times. The CDR3 bases are TGCAGTGCTCGGGGGGACTCTGGAAACACCATATATTTT. The encoded protein is CSARGDSGNTIYF. This chain connects TRBV20-1 to TRBJ1-3; the D gene is possibly TRBD1 (5 bases). V shed 5 bases and J shed 0 bases, with 8 bases lying between them. The CDR3 is made up of 13 amino acids. Germline lookup yields CDR1 DFQATT and CDR2 SNEGSKA (reference sequence).

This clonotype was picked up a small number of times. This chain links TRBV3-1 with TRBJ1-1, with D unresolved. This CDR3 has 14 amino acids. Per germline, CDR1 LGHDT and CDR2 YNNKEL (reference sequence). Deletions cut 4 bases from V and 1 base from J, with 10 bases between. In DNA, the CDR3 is TGTGCCAGCAGCCTCACAGAGGGGAACACTGAAGCTTTCTTT. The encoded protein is CASSLTEGNTEAFF.

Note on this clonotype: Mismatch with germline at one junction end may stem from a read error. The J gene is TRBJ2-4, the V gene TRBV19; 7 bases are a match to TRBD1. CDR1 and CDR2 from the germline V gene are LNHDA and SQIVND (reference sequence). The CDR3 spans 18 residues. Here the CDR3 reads CVSSRRRNEGAFKNIQYF. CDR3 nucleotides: TGTGTCAGTAGTAGACGGAGGAATGAGGGGGCTTTCAAAAACATTCAGTACTTC.

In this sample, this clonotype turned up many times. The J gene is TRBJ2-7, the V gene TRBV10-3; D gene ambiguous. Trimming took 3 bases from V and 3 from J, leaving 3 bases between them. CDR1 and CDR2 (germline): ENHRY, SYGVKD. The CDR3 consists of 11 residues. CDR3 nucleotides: TGTGCCATCAGTGATCTCTACGAGCAGTACTTC. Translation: CAISDLYEQYF.

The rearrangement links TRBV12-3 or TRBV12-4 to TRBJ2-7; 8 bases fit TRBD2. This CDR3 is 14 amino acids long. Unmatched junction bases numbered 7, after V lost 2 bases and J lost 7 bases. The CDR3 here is CASSLYGRAREQYF. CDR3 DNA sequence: TGTGCCAGCAGTTTATACGGGAGGGCGCGGGAGCAGTACTTC.

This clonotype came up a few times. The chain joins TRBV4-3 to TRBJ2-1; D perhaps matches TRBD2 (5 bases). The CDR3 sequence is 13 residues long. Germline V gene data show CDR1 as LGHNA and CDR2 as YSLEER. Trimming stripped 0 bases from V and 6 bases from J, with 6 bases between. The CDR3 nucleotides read TGCGCCAGCAGCCAAGAGGCGGGCAATGAGCAGTTCTTC. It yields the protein CASSQEAGNEQFF.

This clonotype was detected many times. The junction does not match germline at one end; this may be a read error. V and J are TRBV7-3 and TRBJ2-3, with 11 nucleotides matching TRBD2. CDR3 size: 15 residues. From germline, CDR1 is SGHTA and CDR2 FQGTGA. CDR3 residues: CASSRTSGSTDTQYF. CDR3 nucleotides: TGCGCCAGCAGCCGGACTAGCGGGAGCACAGATACGCAGTATTTT.

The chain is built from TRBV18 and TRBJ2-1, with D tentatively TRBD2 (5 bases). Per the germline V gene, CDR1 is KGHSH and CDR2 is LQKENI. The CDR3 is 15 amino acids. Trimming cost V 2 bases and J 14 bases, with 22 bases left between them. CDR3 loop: CASSPEARTGPGEFF. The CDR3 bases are TGTGCCAGCTCACCAGAAGCTCGGACGGGCCCCGGGGAGTTCTTC.

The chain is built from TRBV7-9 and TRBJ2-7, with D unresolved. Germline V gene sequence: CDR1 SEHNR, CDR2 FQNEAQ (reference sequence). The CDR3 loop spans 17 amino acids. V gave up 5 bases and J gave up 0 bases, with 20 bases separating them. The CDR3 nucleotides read TGTGCCAGCAGCCCCCAGGTTTGGCAGCCCCACTCCTACGAGCAGTACTTC. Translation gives CASSPQVWQPHSYEQYF.

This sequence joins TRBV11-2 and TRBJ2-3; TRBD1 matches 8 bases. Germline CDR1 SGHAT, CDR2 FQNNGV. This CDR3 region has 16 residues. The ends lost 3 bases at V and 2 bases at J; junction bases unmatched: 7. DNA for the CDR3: TGTGCCAGCAGCTTGTATGGACAGGGATTCACAGATACGCAGTATTTT. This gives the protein CASSLYGQGFTDTQYF.

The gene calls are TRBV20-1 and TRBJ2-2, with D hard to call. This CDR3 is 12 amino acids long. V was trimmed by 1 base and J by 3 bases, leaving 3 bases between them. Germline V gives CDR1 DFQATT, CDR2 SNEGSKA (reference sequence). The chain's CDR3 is CSARAYTGELFF. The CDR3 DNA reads TGCAGTGCTAGAGCTTACACCGGGGAGCTGTTTTTT.

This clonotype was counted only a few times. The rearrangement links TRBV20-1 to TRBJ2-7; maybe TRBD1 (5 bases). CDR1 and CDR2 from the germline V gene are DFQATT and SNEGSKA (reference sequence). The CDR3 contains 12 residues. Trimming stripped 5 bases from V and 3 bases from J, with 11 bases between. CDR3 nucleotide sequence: TGCAGTGCTCAAGGGGCTAGCTACGAGCAGTACTTC. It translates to CSAQGASYEQYF.

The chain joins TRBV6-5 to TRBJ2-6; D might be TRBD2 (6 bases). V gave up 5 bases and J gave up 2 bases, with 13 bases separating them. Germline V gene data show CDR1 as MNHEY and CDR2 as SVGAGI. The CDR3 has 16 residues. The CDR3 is CASSNTGVTGANVLTF. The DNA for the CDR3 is TGTGCCAGCAGTAACACGGGGGTTACTGGGGCCAACGTCCTGACTTTC.

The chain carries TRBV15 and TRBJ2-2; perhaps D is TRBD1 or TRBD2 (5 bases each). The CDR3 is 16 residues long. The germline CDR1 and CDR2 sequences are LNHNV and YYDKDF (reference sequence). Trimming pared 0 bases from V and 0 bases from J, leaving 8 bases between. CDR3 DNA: TGTGCCACCAGCAGAGATGGGGGTTCGAACACCGGGGAGCTGTTTTTT. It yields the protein CATSRDGGSNTGELFF.

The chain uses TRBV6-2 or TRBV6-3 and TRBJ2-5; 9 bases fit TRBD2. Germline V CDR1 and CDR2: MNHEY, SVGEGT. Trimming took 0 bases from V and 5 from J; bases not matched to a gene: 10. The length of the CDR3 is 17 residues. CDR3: CASSYSLAGDLLETQYF. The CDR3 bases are TGTGCCAGCAGTTACTCGTTAGCGGGGGACCTCCTGGAGACCCAGTACTTC.

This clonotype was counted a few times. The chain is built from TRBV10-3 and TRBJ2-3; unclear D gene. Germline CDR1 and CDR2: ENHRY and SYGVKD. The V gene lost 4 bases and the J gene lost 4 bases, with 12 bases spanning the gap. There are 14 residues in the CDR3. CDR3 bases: TGTGCCATCAGTGTTGGCGCAGCACCAGATACGCAGTATTTT. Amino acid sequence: CAISVGAAPDTQYF.

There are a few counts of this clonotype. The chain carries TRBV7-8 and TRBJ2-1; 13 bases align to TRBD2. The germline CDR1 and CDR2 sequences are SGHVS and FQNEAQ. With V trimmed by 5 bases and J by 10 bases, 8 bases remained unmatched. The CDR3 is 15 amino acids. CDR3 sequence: CASSTWTSGSEEQFF. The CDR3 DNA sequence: TGTGCCAGCAGCACGTGGACTAGCGGGAGTGAGGAGCAGTTCTTC.

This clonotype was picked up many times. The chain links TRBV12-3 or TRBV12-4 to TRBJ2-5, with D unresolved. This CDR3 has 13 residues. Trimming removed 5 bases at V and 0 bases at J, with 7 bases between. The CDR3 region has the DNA TGTGCCAGCAGTCTCCGGTACCAAGAGACCCAGTACTTC. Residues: CASSLRYQETQYF.

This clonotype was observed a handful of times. The CDR3 loop is CASRAAGNVLTF. As DNA, the CDR3 is TGTGCCAGCAGAGCAGCGGGCAACGTCCTGACTTTC. The rearrangement uses TRBV12-3 or TRBV12-4 and TRBJ2-6, with D perhaps matching TRBD2 (6 bases). This CDR3 region has 12 residues. Trimming pared 6 bases from V and 9 bases from J, leaving 9 bases between.